There are a few counts of the clone carrying this T cell receptor (beta chain). Its antigen is unidentified. The record originates from a study of early T cells in non-severe SARS-CoV-2 infection. At the level of the study: Sequencing targeted bulk RNA from unsorted whole blood, leaving chains unpaired. Findings of the study overall: CD4 and private specificities were missed by VDJdb matching, which favored anti-spike CD8 responses.

The TCR library protocol was used to attach unique molecular identifiers. These identifiers were attached to individual cDNA molecules. TCRdb redid the calling of the 5' RACE reads with MiXCR, one entry per CDR3 protein. The sample carries tens of thousands of distinct CDR3 sequences, around 12% recorded once. Trimming cost V 0 bases and J 6 bases, with 6 bases left between them. This CDR3 region has 11 residues. Looked up from germline, CDR1 is SQVTM and CDR2 is ANQGSEA. The rearrangement joins TRBV29-1 to TRBJ2-7; D gene ambiguous. The sequence derives from an adult who was a healthcare worker with PCR-confirmed SARS-CoV-2 infection or an uninfected control (not recorded which). What was sequenced was whole blood. CDR3 in DNA: TGCAGCGTTGAAGAGGAGTTCGAGCAGTACTTC. Translated, it gives CSVEEEFEQYF.